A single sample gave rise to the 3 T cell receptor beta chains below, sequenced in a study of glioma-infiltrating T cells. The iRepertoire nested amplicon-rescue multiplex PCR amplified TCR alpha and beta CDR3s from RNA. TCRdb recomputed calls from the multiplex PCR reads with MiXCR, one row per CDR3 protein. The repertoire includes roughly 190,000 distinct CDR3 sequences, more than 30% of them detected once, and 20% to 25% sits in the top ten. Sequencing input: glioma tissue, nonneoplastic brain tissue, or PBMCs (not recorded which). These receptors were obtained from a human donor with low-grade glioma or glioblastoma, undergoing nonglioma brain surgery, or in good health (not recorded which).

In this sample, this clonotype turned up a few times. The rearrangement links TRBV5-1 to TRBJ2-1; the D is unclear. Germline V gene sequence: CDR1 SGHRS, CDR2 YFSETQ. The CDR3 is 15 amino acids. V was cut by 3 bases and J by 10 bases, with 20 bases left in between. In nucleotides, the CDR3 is TGCGCCAGCAGCTCGGATCTGGACCGCCCGTACGAGCAGTTCTTC. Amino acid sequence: CASSSDLDRPYEQFF. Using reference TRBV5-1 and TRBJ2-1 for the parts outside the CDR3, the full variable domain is KAGVTQTPRYLIKTRGQQVTLSCSPISGHRSVSWYQQTPGQGLQFLFEYFSETQRNKGNFPGRFSGRQFSNSRSEMNVSTLELGDSALYLCASSSDLDRPYEQFFGPGTRLTVL.

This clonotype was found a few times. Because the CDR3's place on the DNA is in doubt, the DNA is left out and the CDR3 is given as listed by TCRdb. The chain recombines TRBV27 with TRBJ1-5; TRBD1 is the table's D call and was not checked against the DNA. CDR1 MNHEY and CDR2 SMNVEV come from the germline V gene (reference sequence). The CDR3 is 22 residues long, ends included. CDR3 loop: CASSYYRGYEQYFGPGNQPQHF.

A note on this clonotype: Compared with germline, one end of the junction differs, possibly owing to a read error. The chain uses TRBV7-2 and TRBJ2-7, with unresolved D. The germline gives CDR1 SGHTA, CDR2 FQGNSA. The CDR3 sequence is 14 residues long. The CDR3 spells CDSSLGGSYYEQYF. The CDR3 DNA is TGTGACAGCAGCTTAGGCGGCAGCTACTACGAGCAGTACTTC.